Sequencing of this T cell receptor (beta chain) was carried out in a study of blood T cells in healthy people across ages. Findings of the study overall: Considered underestimates were the diversity estimates obtained from one million T cells. Expanded clonotype shifts may have been confounded, as the donors had an unknown CMV status.

The donors, aged roughly 6 to 95, were healthy Caucasians from Russia. Donors each provided 9.5 to 10 milliliters of peripheral blood. This clonotype was recorded a few times. What it binds is unknown. The use of a sample-barcoded 5' primer and a J-beta primer mix characterized a second PCR of about 6 to 11 cycles. TCRdb reprocessed the 5' RACE reads via MiXCR and lists one record per CDR3 protein. Among roughly 1.5 million distinct CDR3 sequences listed, roughly two fifths were seen once. The sequenced sample was blood. This receptor was obtained from a woman aged 18-35 years in good health.

CDR3 bases: TGTGCCAGCAGCGTAGAAGGAGTCGGCAATCAGCCCCAGCATTTT. This sequence encodes CASSVEGVGNQPQHF. This rearrangement joins TRBV9 to TRBJ1-5; unclear D gene. The CDR3 runs to 15 residues. Germline V gene sequence: CDR1 SGDLS, CDR2 YYNGEE. V was trimmed by 0 bases and J by 2 bases, leaving 9 bases between them.